The entry below describes one T cell receptor beta chain. The record originates from a study of blood T cell repertoires in COVID-19. Study-wide background: Whether acute or convalescent, the COVID-19 samples came from the United States, Italy and Spain. The cDNA or gDNA used as material had been derived from T cells, B-cell-depleted T cells, or PBMCs.

Original methodology: Amplified reference gene primers provided the basis for estimating nucleated cell counts. Some clones are missing from TCRdb's copy, which holds only in-frame ones; the method was immunoSEQ multiplex PCR. The D gene and trimming were derived from the DNA, and the V and J assignments and clone size from that table. The sample includes 110,000 to 150,000 clones, approximately 90% of them seen just once. The CDR3 length is 15 residues. The V segment lost 3 bases and the J segment 3 bases; nucleotides outside the gene matches: 5. Germline CDR1 KGHSH, CDR2 LQKENI. J is TRBJ1-5 and V is TRBV18, with 7 positions matching TRBD1. This sequence originates from an elderly woman with acute or convalescent COVID-19. Sequencing was performed on peripheral blood. The CDR3 loop is CASSPEQGPNQPQHF. Here the CDR3 DNA reads TGTGCCAGCTCACCTGAACAGGGGCCCAATCAGCCCCAGCATTTT. Supplemented by reference TRBV18 and TRBJ1-5, the full variable domain reads NAGVMQNPRHLVRRRGQEARLRCSPMKGHSHVYWYRQLPEEGLKFMVYLQKENIIDESGMPKERFSAEFPKEGPSILRIQQVVRGDSAAYFCASSPEQGPNQPQHFGDGTRLSIL.